These 3 T cell receptor beta chains originate from one sample sequenced in a study of shared clonotypes between healthy human individuals. Terminally differentiated effector memory CD45RA+ cells were excluded by CCR7 positive selection of CD45RO-negative cells. The data were produced by immunoSEQ multiplex PCR, yet TCRdb's version contains in-frame clones alone and is incomplete. Of more than 2 million clones in the sample, roughly 95% were seen once. The source material was naive CD8+ T cells from PBMCs. These receptors were obtained from a man aged 18 to 30 in good health. Some clones in this sample may be carry-over from other donors' samples.

About this clone: This CDR3 is also generated by other DNA sequences in the sample. This chain connects TRBV27 to TRBJ2-7; D is ambiguous. Trimming took off 5 bases at V and 2 bases at J, with 10 bases between the two ends. From germline, CDR1 is MNHEY and CDR2 SMNVEV (reference sequence). CDR3 length: 13 residues. CDR3 in DNA: TGTGCCAGCAGTCTCGGGCGGACCTACGAGCAGTACTTC. It encodes CASSLGRTYEQYF.

V is TRBV7-9 and J is TRBJ2-2, with 8 bases identical to TRBD1. From germline, CDR1 is SEHNR and CDR2 FQNEAQ (reference sequence). V was pared by 4 bases and J by 4 bases, with 8 bases of the junction left unmatched. This CDR3 comprises 16 residues. The CDR3 DNA sequence: TGTGCCAGCAGCTCGAGAAGGACAGGGATCACCGGGGAGCTGTTTTTT. Amino acids: CASSSRRTGITGELFF.

V usage is TRBV11-2 and J usage is TRBJ2-7, with D perhaps matching TRBD1 (5 bases). From germline, CDR1 is SGHAT and CDR2 FQNNGV. There are 14 residues in the CDR3. Trimming took 2 bases from V and 2 from J, leaving 10 bases between them. The CDR3 spells CASSLFPGTYEQYF. The CDR3, as DNA: TGTGCCAGCAGCTTATTCCCAGGGACCTACGAGCAGTACTTC.